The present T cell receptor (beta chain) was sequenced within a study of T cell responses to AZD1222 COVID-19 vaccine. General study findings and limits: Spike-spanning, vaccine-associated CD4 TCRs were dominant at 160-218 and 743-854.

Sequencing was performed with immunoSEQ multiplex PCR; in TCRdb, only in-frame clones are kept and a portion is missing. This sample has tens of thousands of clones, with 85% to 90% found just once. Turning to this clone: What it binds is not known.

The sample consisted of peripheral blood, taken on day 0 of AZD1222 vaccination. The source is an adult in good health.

The CDR3 nucleotides read TGTGCCAGTAGTGTGGGGGGATTCACAGATACGCAGTATTTT. Amino acid sequence: CASSVGGFTDTQYF. The J gene is TRBJ2-3, the V gene TRBV19; D perhaps matches TRBD2 (6 bases). Germline CDR1 is LNHDA and CDR2 is SQIVND (reference sequence). This CDR3 contains 14 residues. The V end lost 5 bases, the J end lost 2 bases, and 11 bases lay between the germline ends.